This is a list of T cell receptor beta chains from one sample in a study of radiotherapy plus CTLA-4 blockade in lung cancer. Profiling relied on immunoSEQ multiplex PCR, and the TCRdb table lists in-frame clones only, not all of them. The sample carries about 110,000 clones, more than 75% recorded once. The sequenced sample was peripheral blood, obtained from a patient treated with radiotherapy plus ipilimumab. The origin of the receptors is a human donor with non-small cell lung cancer that progressed on radiotherapy plus ipilimumab. Some clones in this sample may be carry-over from other donors' samples. The CDR3 runs from the conserved cysteine through the conserved F or W.

V gene,CDR3 length,CDR3 protein
TRBV11-2,14,CASSLTGPQRVLFF
TRBV27,17,CASSPLLGDRGREKLFF
TRBV19,16,CASSIFHRPRGNTIYF
TRBV29-1,13,CSVMGGLNQPQHF
TRBV7-8,14,CASSSHDAGRAQYF
TRBV6-1,15,CASSGQFATYNEQFF
TRBV14,14,CASSQVTGWETQYF
TRBV5-1,15,CASSFGPQGDQPQHF
TRBV5-1,15,CASSPTGGSYNEQFF
TRBV5-4,15,CASSLVASGTDTQYF
TRBV5-1,16,CASSVGTAGGPYKQYF
TRBV6-5,14,CASSPPTDTGELFF
TRBV25-1,15,CASSEWGASYNEQFF
TRBV2,14,CASSRQGPRDEQYF
TRBV7-2,15,CASSADRGRNQPQHF
TRBV9,15,CASSPEGGPGDTQYF
TRBV4-2,16,CASSSHPGGPNEKLFF
TRBV4-2,15,CASSHGGGAPNEQFF
TRBV7-6,13,CASSFDREETQYF
TRBV5-1,14,CASSLQGGGTEAFF
TRBV5-1,14,CASSAGPTNEKLFF
TRBV29-1,13,CSVQTSGGYEQYF
TRBV29-1,10,CSTNTDTQYF
TRBV9,14,CASSVQGQNEKLFF
TRBV7-7,13,CASSLGPQETQYF
TRBV2,14,CASSEFGQGPEAFF
TRBV7-9,14,CASSLFSGTDTQYF
TRBV2,14,CASSAWGRDYGYTF
TRBV7-2,14,CASSYGSHGNTIYF
TRBV9,14,CASSVGQGGREQYF
TRBV7-2,16,CASSPNGASSTDTQYF
TRBV7-8,16,CASSYRQVLRQETQYF
TRBV6-5,12,CASSLRGYEQYF
TRBV7-8,15,CASSPQPGGEETQYF
TRBV19,14,CASSPAVVTDTQYF
TRBV18,15,CASSPSVNTQVTQYF
TRBV7-9,16,CASSHSVGQGLASYTF
TRBV25-1,14,CASSTWGGLETQYF
TRBV19,14,CASRRREGNEKLFF
TRBV6-5,13,CASSYLGEETQYF
TRBV5-1,14,CASSPTGSNQPQHF